This TCR beta chain was sequenced in a study of blood T cells in healthy people across ages. Study-level points and caveats: Unknown donor CMV status possibly confounded expanded clonotype changes.

Primed by a sample-barcoded 5' primer and a J-beta primer mix, a second PCR proceeded for about 6 to 11 cycles. The template-switch adaptor was a 5' adaptor with 12 random nucleotides. It tagged each cDNA molecule. Using its own MiXCR run on the 5' RACE reads, TCRdb lists one record per CDR3 protein. The table records over 300,000 distinct CDR3 sequences, about 49% of them present only once. Notes on this clonotype: Antigen: not known. Compared with germline, one end of the junction differs, possibly owing to a read error.

The sequencing sample was made of blood. The receptor's source is a man aged 55 to 70 in good health.

For the CDR3, the DNA is TGTGCCAACAGTTACCGCAACTACGAGCAGTACTTC. Translating gives CANSYRNYEQYF. This rearrangement joins TRBV6-2 or TRBV6-3 to TRBJ2-7; D gene ambiguous. The germline gives CDR1 MNHEY, CDR2 SVGEGT. The CDR3 is made up of 12 amino acids.